This TCR beta chain derives from a study of T cells after posttransplantation cyclophosphamide. The related graft donor's blood sample was taken on the day of bone marrow donation. In this sample, this clone turned up many times. Its antigen is as yet unknown. V gave up 7 bases and J gave up 8 bases, with 18 bases separating them. Germline loops: CDR1 MNHEY, CDR2 SVGAGI. This CDR3 contains 14 residues. Whole-study results and caveats: Later blood repertoires were often dominated by clones from the donor CD8+ memory compartment. Recipient CMV seropositivity and CMV reactivation strongly tracked TRB clonality. Tissue-infiltrating T cells from skin or gut overlapped little with blood T cells.

Sequencing used immunoSEQ multiplex PCR; TCRdb keeps in-frame clones, though not all of them. Altogether almost 35,000 clones were found in the sample, and no singletons occur. V and J are TRBV6-5 and TRBJ2-1, with D maybe TRBD2 (5 bases). The TCR sequence derives from a woman aged 45-65 years in good health and a related stem cell transplant donor. Material for sequencing was PBMCs. The CDR3 sequence: CASKIDYGGDEQFF. The CDR3 DNA is TGTGCCAGCAAGATCGACTATGGTGGCGATGAGCAGTTCTTC.